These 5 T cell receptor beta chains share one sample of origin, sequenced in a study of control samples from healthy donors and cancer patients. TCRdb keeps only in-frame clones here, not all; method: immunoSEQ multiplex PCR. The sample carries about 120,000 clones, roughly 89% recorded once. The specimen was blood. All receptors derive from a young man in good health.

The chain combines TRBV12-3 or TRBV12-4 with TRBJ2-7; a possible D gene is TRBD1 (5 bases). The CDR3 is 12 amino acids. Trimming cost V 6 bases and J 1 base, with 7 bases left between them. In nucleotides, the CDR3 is TGTGCCAGCAGCGCAGGGTCCTACGAGCAGTACTTC. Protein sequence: CASSAGSYEQYF.

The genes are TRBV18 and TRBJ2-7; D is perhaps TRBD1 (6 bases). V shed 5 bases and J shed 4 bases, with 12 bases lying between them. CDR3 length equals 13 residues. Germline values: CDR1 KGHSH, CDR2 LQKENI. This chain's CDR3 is CASSLNRDYEQYV. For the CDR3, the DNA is TGTGCCAGCTCATTGAACAGGGATTACGAGCAGTACGTC.

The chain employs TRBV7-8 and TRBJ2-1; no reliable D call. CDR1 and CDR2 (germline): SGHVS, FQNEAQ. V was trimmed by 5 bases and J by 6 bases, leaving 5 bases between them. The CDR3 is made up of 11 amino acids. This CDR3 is CASSPSNEQFF. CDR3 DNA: TGTGCCAGCAGCCCCTCCAATGAGCAGTTCTTC.

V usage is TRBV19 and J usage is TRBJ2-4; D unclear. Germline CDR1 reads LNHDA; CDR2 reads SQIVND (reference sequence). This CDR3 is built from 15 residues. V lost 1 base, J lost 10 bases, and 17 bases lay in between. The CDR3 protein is CASSIASGPLSIQYF. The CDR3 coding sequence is TGTGCCAGTAGTATAGCGTCAGGACCGCTATCTATTCAGTACTTC.

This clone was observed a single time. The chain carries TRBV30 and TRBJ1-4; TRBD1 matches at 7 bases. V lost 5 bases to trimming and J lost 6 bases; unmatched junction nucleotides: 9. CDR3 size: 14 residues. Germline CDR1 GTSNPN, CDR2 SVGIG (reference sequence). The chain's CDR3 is CAWVPGGGYEKLFF. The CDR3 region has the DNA TGTGCCTGGGTCCCAGGGGGAGGGTATGAAAAACTGTTTTTT.